The next 20 T cell receptor beta chains were all read from a single sample in a study of blood T cell repertoires in COVID-19. The assay was immunoSEQ multiplex PCR, and TCRdb's table has in-frame clones only and misses some. The sample has approximately 500,000 clones; 85% to 90% are singletons. What was sequenced was peripheral blood. The receptors shown here come from a man between 18 and 29 years old with COVID-19, enrolled during active disease.

The chain joins TRBV11-2 to TRBJ2-3; TRBD2 matches at 11 bases. This CDR3 has 15 amino acids. From germline, CDR1 is SGHAT and CDR2 FQNNGV. V gave up 4 bases and J gave up 6 bases; unmatched junction bases: 6. The DNA for the CDR3 is TGTGCCAGCAGCTCCGCGACTAGCGGGAAGGATACGCAGTATTTT. It specifies CASSSATSGKDTQYF.

This chain joins TRBV6-5 and TRBJ1-2, with 8 bases that match TRBD1. CDR1 and CDR2 from the germline V gene are MNHEY and SVGAGI. V was pared by 6 bases and J by 2 bases, with 5 bases of the junction left unmatched. The CDR3 is 14 amino acids. The chain's CDR3 is CASSGQGFNYGYTF. Here the CDR3 DNA reads TGTGCCAGCAGCGGACAGGGTTTCAACTATGGCTACACCTTC.

The rearrangement links TRBV7-8 to TRBJ2-2; possibly TRBD1 for D (5 bases). The CDR3 consists of 16 residues. Germline lookup yields CDR1 SGHVS and CDR2 FQNEAQ. V lost 1 base and J 1 base, leaving 10 bases between the germline ends. CDR3 residues: CASSLVRTLNTGELFF. The CDR3 DNA follows: TGTGCCAGCAGCTTAGTCAGGACACTGAACACCGGGGAGCTGTTTTTT.

The chain carries TRBV6-5 and TRBJ2-2; unclear D gene. From germline, CDR1 is MNHEY and CDR2 SVGAGI. The CDR3 covers 13 residues. Trimming removed 5 bases from V and 4 bases from J, with 8 bases in between. CDR3 coding DNA: TGTGCCAGCAGTCGGAGTCGCACCGGGGAGCTGTTTTTT. Protein: CASSRSRTGELFF.

This rearrangement joins TRBV5-6 to TRBJ2-7, with D perhaps TRBD1 (6 bases). Germline V gene sequence: CDR1 SGHDT, CDR2 YYEEEE. The germline V and J ends were trimmed by 3 bases and 8 bases, with 15 bases remaining between them. The CDR3 is 13 amino acids. CDR3 sequence: CASSSGQRMKQYF. The CDR3 region has the DNA TGTGCCAGCAGCTCCGGACAGCGGATGAAGCAGTACTTC.

The CDR3 spells CASSQTLARGQGLNEQFF. The CDR3 DNA is TGTGCCAGCAGCCAGACCCTGGCTCGAGGACAGGGGCTAAATGAGCAGTTCTTC. The chain couples TRBV3-1 (or the pseudogene TRBV3-2) to TRBJ2-1, with 9 bases fitting TRBD1. With V trimmed by 3 bases and J by 7 bases, 16 bases remained unmatched. Germline V lookup: CDR1 LGHDT, CDR2 YNNKEL (reference sequence). CDR3 length: 18 residues.

J is TRBJ1-4 and V is TRBV3-1 (or the pseudogene TRBV3-2); D is possibly TRBD1 (5 bases). The CDR3 extends over 15 amino acids. Trimming shortened V by 4 bases and J by 0 bases, and 9 bases separated the two germline ends. Germline V CDR1 and CDR2: LGHDT, YNNKEL (reference sequence). CDR3 protein: CASSRGSATNEKLFF. The CDR3 region has the DNA TGTGCCAGCAGCCGGGGCTCTGCAACTAATGAAAAACTGTTTTTT.

The CDR3 reads CASSPEPAGGQNNEQFF. The DNA of the CDR3 is TGCGCCAGCAGTCCCGAACCAGCGGGGGGTCAAAACAATGAGCAGTTCTTC. The chain couples TRBV5-1 to TRBJ2-1; TRBD2 agrees at 9 bases. The CDR3 sequence is 17 residues long. Germline lookup yields CDR1 SGHRS and CDR2 YFSETQ. J was trimmed by 5 bases and V by 5 bases; bases with no gene match: 14.

The V call is TRBV27, the J call TRBJ1-4; possibly TRBD1 for D (6 bases). The CDR3 is made up of 14 amino acids. Germline loops: CDR1 MNHEY, CDR2 SMNVEV (reference sequence). Trimming removed 5 bases at V and 7 bases at J, with 14 bases between. The CDR3 sequence: CASSRTALGEKLFF. The CDR3 region has the DNA TGTGCCAGCAGTCGGACAGCCTTAGGTGAAAAACTGTTTTTT.

The rearrangement links TRBV12-3 or TRBV12-4 to TRBJ1-1, with TRBD1 matching over 11 bases. The trim removed 6 bases at V and 7 bases at J, leaving 1 base unmatched. This CDR3 comprises 12 residues. The CDR3 is CASRGQGVEAFF. The CDR3 DNA reads TGTGCCAGCAGGGGACAGGGGGTTGAAGCTTTCTTT.

The chain couples TRBV23-1 to TRBJ2-7; weak D call: TRBD2 (6 bases). TRBV23-1 is sorted into the ORF group, with uncertain function. This CDR3 contains 15 residues. The germline V and J ends were trimmed by 9 bases and 1 base, with 19 bases remaining between them. The DNA for the CDR3 is TGCGCCAGGGGGAGGCAGGTGGGCCCGTCCTACGAGCAGTACTTC. Protein product: CARGRQVGPSYEQYF.

The J gene is TRBJ2-2, the V gene TRBV25-1; 10 nucleotides agree with TRBD2. The germline gives CDR1 MGHDK, CDR2 SYGVNS. J gave up 4 bases and V 1 base, and 6 bases lay outside the gene matches. This CDR3 region has 17 residues. The CDR3 is CASSEFASGGLTGELFF. In DNA, the CDR3 is TGTGCCAGCAGTGAATTTGCTAGCGGGGGTCTCACCGGGGAGCTGTTTTTT.

This chain uses TRBV19 with TRBJ2-1; D may be TRBD2 (5 bases). From germline, CDR1 is LNHDA and CDR2 SQIVND (reference sequence). The ends were cut back, 8 bases at V and 0 bases at J, with 14 bases in the middle. The CDR3 extends over 15 amino acids. The CDR3 DNA follows: TGTGCCAGTGATATGGGCGGGTCCTCCTACAATGAGCAGTTCTTC. It specifies CASDMGGSSYNEQFF. Together with reference TRBV19 and TRBJ2-1, the CDR3 gives the full variable domain: DGGITQSPKYLFRKEGQNVTLSCEQNLNHDAMYWYRQDPGQGLRLIYYSQIVNDFQKGDIAEGYSVSREKKESFPLTVTSAQKNPTAFYLCASDMGGSSYNEQFFGPGTRLTVL.

V and J are TRBV11-2 and TRBJ2-2; 7 bases align to TRBD1. Germline values: CDR1 SGHAT, CDR2 FQNNGV. With V trimmed by 3 bases and J by 5 bases, 9 bases remained unmatched. There are 16 residues in the CDR3. The CDR3, as DNA: TGTGCCAGCAGCTTGTCTGGGGGACAGTTGACCGGGGAGCTGTTTTTT. Translation: CASSLSGGQLTGELFF.

This clone was observed once. The chain links TRBV2 to TRBJ2-3, with 10 bases identical to TRBD2. After removal of 7 bases from V and 5 bases from J, the junction contained 3 bases not matched to a gene. CDR1 SNHLY and CDR2 FYNNEI come from the germline V gene. The CDR3 has 13 amino acids. The CDR3 DNA follows: TGTGCCAGCAAAGGGACTAGCGTAGATACGCAGTATTTT. It yields the protein CASKGTSVDTQYF.

The CDR3 loop is CASSYLAGASNTQYF. CDR3 DNA: TGTGCCAGCAGTTACTTAGCGGGGGCCTCAAATACGCAGTATTTT. This chain uses TRBV6-2 or TRBV6-3 with TRBJ2-3; TRBD2 agrees at 9 bases. This CDR3 spans 15 amino acids. The V and J ends lost 1 base and 7 bases, in that order; junction bases with no gene match: 6. Germline CDR1 and CDR2: MNHEY and SVGEGT.

The chain carries TRBV2 and TRBJ1-4; TRBD1 matches at 9 bases. Germline lookup yields CDR1 SNHLY and CDR2 FYNNEI. The CDR3 loop spans 14 amino acids. The ends lost 7 bases at V and 7 bases at J; junction bases unmatched: 7. The CDR3 sequence: CASTVTGGIEKLFF. DNA of the CDR3: TGTGCCAGCACTGTGACAGGGGGTATTGAAAAACTGTTTTTT. Drawing the rest from reference TRBV2 and TRBJ1-4, the complete variable domain is EPEVTQTPSHQVTQMGQEVILRCVPISNHLYFYWYRQILGQKVEFLVSFYNNEISEKSEIFDDQFSVERPDGSNFTLKIRSTKLEDSAMYFCASTVTGGIEKLFFGSGTQLSVL.

The gene calls are TRBV13 and TRBJ1-1; a possible D gene is TRBD1 (5 bases). CDR3 length equals 16 residues. V lost 5 bases and J 1 base, leaving 17 bases between the germline ends. Germline CDR1 PRHDT, CDR2 FYEKMQ (reference sequence). In nucleotides, the CDR3 is TGTGCCAGCAGCCCAGCAGTAGGGGACTGGAACACTGAAGCTTTCTTT. This gives the protein CASSPAVGDWNTEAFF.

The chain carries TRBV19 and TRBJ2-1; 8 bases are shared with TRBD1. In germline, CDR1 is LNHDA, CDR2 SQIVND (reference sequence). The CDR3 contains 15 residues. V trimming: 1 base; J trimming: 10 bases; junction bases outside the gene matches: 9. CDR3 nucleotide sequence: TGTGCCAGTAGTATAGGAGACAGGGGAACAGGGGAGCAGTTCTTC. Its translation is CASSIGDRGTGEQFF.

This clone has more than one count but fewer than ten. The chain combines TRBV3-1 (or the pseudogene TRBV3-2) with TRBJ2-3, with TRBD2 identical over 10 bases. Unmatched junction bases numbered 8, after V lost 8 bases and J lost 0 bases. Germline loops: CDR1 LGHDT, CDR2 YNNKEL (reference sequence). The CDR3 spans 16 residues. In nucleotides, the CDR3 is TGTGCCAGCTCCGGGACTAGCGCAACTAGCACAGATACGCAGTATTTT. It specifies CASSGTSATSTDTQYF.